The 20 T cell receptor beta chains in this list originate from one sample, sequenced in a study of cytomegalovirus exposure and HLA in healthy donors. A multiplex PCR was run with 60 Vbeta primers and 13 Jbeta primers. Profiled with immunoSEQ multiplex PCR; TCRdb holds only in-frame clones, not every one. The data show about 82,000 clones, just under 90% seen once. Sequencing used PBMCs. The receptors were sampled from a man between 18 and 29 years old in good health and CMV-seronegative.

The V call is TRBV21-1, the J call TRBJ2-7; the D call of TRBD2 is as the table states it, not checked on the DNA. TRBV21-1 represents a pseudogene. The CDR3 contains 15 residues. CDR3 nucleotides: TGTGCCAGCAGACTAACCCAACGGGTGTCCTACGAGCAGTACTTC. Translation: CASRLTQRVSYEQYF.

This clone came up once. V usage is TRBV28 and J usage is TRBJ1-2; 8 positions match TRBD1. The CDR3 is 15 amino acids. The V gene's germline CDR1 is MDHEN and CDR2 SYDVKM. With V trimmed by 4 bases and J by 5 bases, 9 bases remained unmatched. CDR3 sequence (DNA): TGTGCCAGCAGTTCACAGGGGGGAGGGCAGTATGGCTACACCTTC. Translating gives CASSSQGGGQYGYTF.

In nucleotides, the CDR3 is TGTGCCAGCAGCGGGGACTCAGGGACTGGAAACACCATATATTTT. Translated: CASSGDSGTGNTIYF. The V gene is TRBV9, the J gene TRBJ1-3; D perhaps matches TRBD1 (5 bases). The CDR3 sequence is 15 residues long. Between the trimmed V and J ends, which lost 3 bases and 2 bases, there was a span of 12 bases. Germline V gene data show CDR1 as SGDLS and CDR2 as YYNGEE. The entire variable domain, with the rest obtained from reference TRBV9 and TRBJ1-3, is as follows: DSGVTQTPKHLITATGQRVTLRCSPRSGDLSVYWYQQSLDQGLQFLIQYYNGEERAKGNILERFSAQQFPDLHSELNLSSLELGDSALYFCASSGDSGTGNTIYFGEGSWLTVV.

Here the CDR3 reads CASSSPGTSHYEQFF. CDR3 sequence (DNA): TGTGCCAGCTCAAGCCCAGGGACTAGTCACTATGAGCAGTTCTTC. The chain couples TRBV27 to TRBJ2-1; 8 nucleotides agree with TRBD2. The V gene end was trimmed by 8 bases and the J gene end by 8 bases; junction bases not matched to a gene: 14. CDR1 and CDR2 (germline): MNHEY, SMNVEV (reference sequence). This CDR3 region has 15 residues.

The V call is TRBV28, the J call TRBJ1-2; D may be TRBD1 (5 bases). CDR3 length equals 16 residues. Per germline, CDR1 MDHEN and CDR2 SYDVKM. Deletions cut 6 bases from V and 1 base from J, with 18 bases between. The CDR3 sequence: CASSPGGGIGNYGYTF. The CDR3 bases are TGTGCCAGCAGCCCGGGGGGGGGAATTGGTAACTATGGCTACACCTTC.

V and J are TRBV27 and TRBJ2-7; D ambiguous. The V gene lost 5 bases and the J gene lost 4 bases, with 15 bases spanning the gap. This CDR3 region has 14 residues. Per the germline V gene, CDR1 is MNHEY and CDR2 is SMNVEV (reference sequence). CDR3 sequence (DNA): TGTGCCAGCAGTCCTAACCTAATCGGGTACGAGCAGTACTTC. Protein: CASSPNLIGYEQYF.

This chain uses TRBV5-1 with TRBJ2-3; tentative D call: TRBD2 (6 bases). V lost 0 bases and J 3 bases, leaving 8 bases between the germline ends. CDR1 is SGHRS, CDR2 YFSETQ, per germline. The CDR3 length is 14 residues. CDR3 nucleotide sequence: TGCGCCAGCAGCTTGGGAAGCGGGACAGATACGCAGTATTTT. Residues: CASSLGSGTDTQYF.

The gene calls are TRBV28 and TRBJ2-7; 7 bases match TRBD1. CDR1 is MDHEN, CDR2 SYDVKM, per germline. This CDR3 region has 16 residues. V trimming: 5 bases; J trimming: 0 bases; junction bases outside the gene matches: 10. This chain's CDR3 is CASSPIGQASSYEQYF. The CDR3 DNA is TGTGCCAGCAGTCCCATTGGACAGGCGAGCTCCTACGAGCAGTACTTC.

This chain connects TRBV7-9 to TRBJ2-5; maybe TRBD2 (5 bases). The J call may be faulty, since TRBJ2-7 better matches the DNA end. The length of the CDR3 is 14 residues. Looked up from germline, CDR1 is SEHNR and CDR2 is FQNEAQ (reference sequence). The CDR3 loop reads CASSPPGLVNEQYF. CDR3 bases: TGTGCCAGCAGCCCCCCCGGACTGGTTAACGAGCAGTACTTC.

V is TRBV27 and J is TRBJ1-3; no firm D call. CDR1 and CDR2 from the germline V gene are MNHEY and SMNVEV (reference sequence). The CDR3 contains 14 residues. Trimming shortened V by 6 bases and J by 0 bases, and 9 bases separated the two germline ends. The CDR3 loop reads CASSLRGSGNTIYF. The CDR3 DNA is TGTGCCAGCAGCCTCCGAGGCTCTGGAAACACCATATATTTT.

This chain's CDR3 is CASSLFGNTGELFF. CDR3 nucleotide sequence: TGTGCCAGCAGTCTATTCGGGAACACCGGGGAGCTGTTTTTT. This rearrangement joins TRBV25-1 to TRBJ2-2; D gene ambiguous. The CDR3 has 14 residues. Germline V gives CDR1 MGHDK, CDR2 SYGVNS. Trimming removed 5 bases from V and 1 base from J, with 8 bases in between.

The chain employs TRBV9 and TRBJ2-5; D gene uncertain. The V end was cut by 4 bases, the J end by 5 bases, with 18 bases between. The length of the CDR3 is 15 residues. The germline gives CDR1 SGDLS, CDR2 YYNGEE. The CDR3 DNA sequence: TGTGCCAGCAGCCCCGGGTCGGGTGATTGGGAGACCCAGTACTTC. It specifies CASSPGSGDWETQYF.

The chain joins TRBV7-2 to TRBJ2-2; a weak D match, TRBD2 (6 bases). Germline assignment: CDR1 SGHTA and CDR2 FQGNSA. The CDR3 has 15 amino acids. V dropped 2 bases and J dropped 2 bases, with 9 bases sitting between them. The CDR3 sequence is CASSLNSGNTGELFF. The CDR3 DNA reads TGTGCCAGCAGCTTAAATAGCGGAAACACCGGGGAGCTGTTTTTT. Full variable domain (missing parts from reference TRBV7-2 and TRBJ2-2): GAGVSQSPSNKVTEKGKDVELRCDPISGHTALYWYRQSLGQGLEFLIYFQGNSAPDKSGLPSDRFSAERTGGSVSTLTIQRTQQEDSAVYLCASSLNSGNTGELFFGEGSRLTVL.

This sequence joins TRBV9 and TRBJ2-1; D gene uncertain. Germline-derived CDR1 and CDR2 are SGDLS and YYNGEE. The CDR3 runs 17 residues. V lost 0 bases to trimming and J lost 4 bases, with 17 bases between them. CDR3 residues: CASSVATDTGAYNEQFF. In DNA, the CDR3 is TGTGCCAGCAGCGTAGCTACCGACACCGGCGCGTACAATGAGCAGTTCTTC.

This chain connects TRBV28 to TRBJ2-1; 7 bases are a match to TRBD1. V shed 6 bases, J shed 9 bases, and the junction held 11 bases outside the gene matches. CDR1 and CDR2 (germline): MDHEN, SYDVKM. The CDR3 extends over 14 amino acids. The CDR3 region is CASSSGTVRFEQFF. The CDR3 region has the DNA TGTGCCAGCAGCTCCGGGACAGTTCGTTTTGAGCAGTTCTTC.

This chain links TRBV28 with TRBJ2-3; TRBD2 matches 8 bases. Germline loops: CDR1 MDHEN, CDR2 SYDVKM. With V trimmed by 4 bases and J by 2 bases, 14 bases remained unmatched. This CDR3 has 18 amino acids. CDR3 DNA: TGTGCCAGCAGTTCCCTCCCCGGGGGGGGCCCGGCCACAGATACGCAGTATTTT. It codes for CASSSLPGGGPATDTQYF. The full variable domain, in which reference TRBV28 and TRBJ2-3 provide the parts outside the CDR3, is DVKVTQSSRYLVKRTGEKVFLECVQDMDHENMFWYRQDPGLGLRLIYFSYDVKMKEKGDIPEGYSVSREKKERFSLILESASTNQTSMYLCASSSLPGGGPATDTQYFGPGTRLTVL.

This chain connects TRBV7-9 to TRBJ2-1; D uncertain. Trimming pared 6 bases from V and 0 bases from J, leaving 12 bases between. This CDR3 contains 15 residues. Germline CDR1 is SEHNR and CDR2 is FQNEAQ (reference sequence). The CDR3 bases are TGTGCCAGCAGTTCCACTTCGAGCTCCTACAATGAGCAGTTCTTC. Translating it yields CASSSTSSSYNEQFF.

This clone was picked up a small number of times. This chain uses TRBV7-9 with TRBJ2-1, with D perhaps TRBD1 (6 bases). The CDR3 sequence is 14 residues long. The V end was cut by 1 base, the J end by 9 bases, with 13 bases between. Per germline, CDR1 SEHNR and CDR2 FQNEAQ (reference sequence). CDR3 region: CASSLGGRGGEQFF. The CDR3 DNA is TGTGCCAGCAGCTTAGGCGGTAGAGGGGGTGAGCAGTTCTTC.

The chain joins TRBV19 to TRBJ1-5, with D possibly matching TRBD1 (5 bases). Germline V gene sequence: CDR1 LNHDA, CDR2 SQIVND (reference sequence). V was trimmed by 8 bases and J by 5 bases, leaving 22 bases between them. CDR3 length: 16 amino acids. The CDR3 reads CASSGYLRRVDQPQHF. The CDR3 DNA sequence: TGTGCCAGTTCAGGATATTTACGCAGGGTGGATCAGCCCCAGCATTTT.

The CDR3 DNA reads TGCGCCAGCAGTCCTCCTTTGGGGGCAAGACAGGGGGCATACGAGCAGTACTTC. Amino acids: CASSPPLGARQGAYEQYF. This chain uses TRBV23-1 with TRBJ2-7, with 10 bases matching TRBD1. TRBV23-1 is placed among ORFs of uncertain function. The trim removed 4 bases at V and 4 bases at J, leaving 16 bases unmatched. The CDR3 is 18 residues long.